A single sample gave rise to the 7 T cell receptor beta chains below, sequenced in a study of cytomegalovirus exposure and HLA in healthy donors. A multiplex PCR was run with 60 Vbeta primers and 13 Jbeta primers. The protocol was immunoSEQ multiplex PCR, while the TCRdb copy is restricted to in-frame clones and leaves out a portion. The sample has 100,000 or so clones, less than 85% seen once. Input material: PBMCs. Receptors were obtained from a man aged 40-49 years in good health and CMV-seropositive.

On this clone: At one end, the junction sequence differs from germline, possibly due to a read error. The chain links TRBV5-4 to TRBJ2-6; the D gene is possibly TRBD1 (5 bases). The germline V gene encodes CDR1 SGHNT and CDR2 YYREEE (reference sequence). The length of the CDR3 is 14 residues. The DNA of the CDR3 is TGTGCCAGCAGGGCCTACTCTGGGGCCAACGGCCTGACTTTC. This codes for CASRAYSGANGLTF.

This clone showed up just a few times. The germline gene is not matched at one end of the junction; a read error may be the cause. This chain uses TRBV7-9 with TRBJ2-7, with a tentative D call TRBD2 (6 bases). The CDR3 covers 15 residues. Per the germline V gene, CDR1 is SEHNR and CDR2 is FQNEAQ (reference sequence). CDR3 amino acids: CASSQDSEGSYEQYF. DNA for the CDR3: TGCGCCAGCAGCCAAGATTCGGAGGGTTCCTACGAGCAGTACTTC.

This chain uses TRBV5-1 with TRBJ2-3, with TRBD1 matching 9 bases. J was trimmed by 2 bases and V by 10 bases; bases with no gene match: 11. The CDR3 loop spans 15 amino acids. Germline CDR1 reads SGHRS; CDR2 reads YFSETQ. For the CDR3, the DNA is TGCGCCGGAAGGACAGGGGCTAGCCTCACAGATACGCAGTATTTT. This gives the protein CAGRTGASLTDTQYF.

This clone has just a few counts. The chain joins TRBV28 to TRBJ1-2; D may be TRBD1 (6 bases). This CDR3 spans 15 amino acids. Germline-derived CDR1 and CDR2 are MDHEN and SYDVKM. V was pared by 6 bases and J by 1 base, with 15 bases between. The CDR3 region has the DNA TGTGCCAGCAGAACCGGGACACTCGATAACTATGGCTACACCTTC. Translated: CASRTGTLDNYGYTF.

J is TRBJ1-5 and V is TRBV7-2; possibly TRBD1 for D (6 bases). Germline-derived CDR1 and CDR2 are SGHTA and FQGNSA. V lost 5 bases and J lost 0, with 20 bases in between. CDR3 length: 18 residues. As DNA, the CDR3 is TGTGCCAGCAGCCCCTCCCCCGGACAGACATATAGCAATCAGCCCCAGCATTTT. Its translation: CASSPSPGQTYSNQPQHF.

Here the CDR3 DNA reads TGCAGCGCCGAAGGGGGACAGGGGACCTACGAGCAGTACTTC. Translation: CSAEGGQGTYEQYF. This chain uses TRBV29-1 with TRBJ2-7, with 10 nucleotides matching TRBD1. The CDR3 covers 14 residues. V lost 7 bases, J lost 2 bases, and 8 bases stayed unmatched. Per germline, CDR1 SQVTM and CDR2 ANQGSEA.

In its sample, this clone was seen a few times. The V call is TRBV4-2, the J call TRBJ2-1; 7 nucleotides line up with TRBD1. Germline V lookup: CDR1 LGHNA, CDR2 YNFKEQ. V lost 3 bases to trimming and J lost 4 bases; unmatched junction nucleotides: 9. The length of the CDR3 is 16 residues. The CDR3 DNA follows: TGTGCCAGCAGCCAGGGCGTGGGACAGCTATACAATGAGCAGTTCTTC. Translating it yields CASSQGVGQLYNEQFF.